This TCR beta chain was sequenced for a study of tumor and adjacent non-tumor tissue in lung cancer. Study-wide context: There were 11 to 13 adenocarcinoma, a couple of squamous cell carcinoma and 1 small cell lung cancer cases. Stage I to III disease affected approximately 11 men and roughly 5 women aged roughly 31 to 85.

V shed 3 bases and J shed 3 bases, with 11 bases lying between them. Looked up from germline, CDR1 is SQVTM and CDR2 is ANQGSEA. The CDR3 length is 13 residues. In the case of this clonotype: A much larger clone lies one base from this, so it may be a read error.

This sample's RNA came from whole unsorted tissue. A modified ARM-PCR protocol with three rounds of nested PCR amplified TCRbeta. TCRdb called the multiplex PCR reads again in MiXCR, with one record for every CDR3 protein. Of around 120,000 distinct CDR3 sequences in the sample, 66% were seen once. The sequencing input was lung tumor tissue. The sequence came from a man aged 30 to 39 with non-small cell lung cancer. The V call is TRBV29-1, the J call TRBJ1-1; a weak D match, TRBD1 (6 bases). The CDR3 nucleotides are TGCAGCGTTGAGGAGGGGGACGACACTGAAGCTTTCTTT. Amino acid sequence: CSVEEGDDTEAFF.